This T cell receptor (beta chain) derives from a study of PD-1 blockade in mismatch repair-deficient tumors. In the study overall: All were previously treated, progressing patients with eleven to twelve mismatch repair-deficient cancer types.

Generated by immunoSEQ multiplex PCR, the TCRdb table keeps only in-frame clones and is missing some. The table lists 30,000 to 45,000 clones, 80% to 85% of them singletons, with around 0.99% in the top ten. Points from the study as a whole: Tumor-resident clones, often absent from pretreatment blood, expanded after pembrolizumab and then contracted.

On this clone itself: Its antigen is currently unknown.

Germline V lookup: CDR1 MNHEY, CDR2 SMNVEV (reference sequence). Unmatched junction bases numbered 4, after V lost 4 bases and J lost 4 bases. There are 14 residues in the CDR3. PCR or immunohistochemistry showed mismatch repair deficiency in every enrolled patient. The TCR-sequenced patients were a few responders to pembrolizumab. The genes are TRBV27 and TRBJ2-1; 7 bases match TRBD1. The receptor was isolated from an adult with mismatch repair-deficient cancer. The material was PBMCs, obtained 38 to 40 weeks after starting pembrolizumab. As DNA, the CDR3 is TGTGCCAGCAGTTCAATACAGGGGTACAATGAGCAGTTCTTC. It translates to CASSSIQGYNEQFF.